These T cell receptor beta chains were read from a single sample in a study of T cell responses to AZD1222 COVID-19 vaccine. The data were produced by immunoSEQ multiplex PCR, yet TCRdb's version contains in-frame clones alone and is incomplete. The repertoire holds over 150,000 clones, with about nine tenths as singletons. The material was peripheral blood, obtained on day 0 of AZD1222 vaccination. The receptors were sampled from an adult in good health. Each CDR3 is given with its conserved first and last residue. A D gene is named only where the DNA matches it firmly. The listing skips clone size in some rows; elsewhere it reads once, few, many or a size class.

length	size	D	V	J	DNA	CDR3
15	NA	NA	TRBV28	TRBJ2-3	TGTGCCAGCAGTCCTATGGGGGACGGTACAGATACGCAGTATTTT	CASSPMGDGTDTQYF
12	once	NA	TRBV5-5	TRBJ2-4	TGTGCCAGCAGCCCTACCAAAAACATTCAGTACTTC	CASSPTKNIQYF
17	NA	NA	TRBV29-1	TRBJ2-1	TGCAGCGTTGAGGAACAGAGGGCTAACGCCTGGAACAATGAGCAGTTCTTC	CSVEEQRANAWNNEQFF
15	NA	TRBD2	TRBV19	TRBJ2-5	TGTGCCAGTAGTATAAGCGGGAGTAGCGAAGAGACCCAGTACTTC	CASSISGSSEETQYF
13	once	NA	TRBV7-9	TRBJ1-5	TGTGCCAGCAGCCCGCAGAGAGATCAGCCCCAGCATTTT	CASSPQRDQPQHF
16	few	TRBD1	TRBV15	TRBJ1-5	TGTGCCACCAGCAGATCCTGGGACAGGGAGGATCAGCCCCAGCATTTT	CATSRSWDREDQPQHF
13	NA	NA	TRBV30	TRBJ1-6	TGTGCCTGGAGTGTAGGCGGGAATTCACCCCTCCACTTT	CAWSVGGNSPLHF
14	NA	NA	TRBV5-5	TRBJ2-2	TGTGCCAGCAGCCCGTGGGCCGATCCCGGGGAGCTGTTTTTT	CASSPWADPGELFF
13	NA	TRBD2	TRBV2	TRBJ2-7	TGTGCCAGCAGAAGCGGGAGGATCAGCGAGCAGTACTTC	CASRSGRISEQYF
15	once	NA	TRBV11-2	TRBJ1-2	TGTGCCAGCACCCTGGGGGGGGGAACTAACTATGGCTACACCTTC	CASTLGGGTNYGYTF
14	once	TRBD2	TRBV6-4	TRBJ2-3	TGTGCCAGCAGTCAGCGGGACGTGTCAGATACGCAGTATTTT	CASSQRDVSDTQYF
15	NA	TRBD1	TRBV3-1/TRBV3-2	TRBJ1-6	TGTGCCAGCAGCCAAATACCAGGGGGTAATTCACCCCTCCACTTT	CASSQIPGGNSPLHF
13	NA	NA	TRBV19	TRBJ1-1	TGTGCCAGTAGTCGGGGAACGAACACTGAAGCTTTCTTT	CASSRGTNTEAFF
15	few	NA	TRBV5-5	TRBJ1-1	TGTGCCAGCAGCTTGTTGGGGGGCGCTGGGACTGAAGCTTTCTTT	CASSLLGGAGTEAFF
16	once	TRBD2	TRBV7-6	TRBJ2-1	TGTGCCTTGGGGGAGGGCCCCAGAAGCCCCTACAATGAGCAGTTCTTC	CALGEGPRSPYNEQFF
15	NA	TRBD1	TRBV3-1/TRBV3-2	TRBJ2-5	TGTGCCAGCAGCCAGAGACAGGGGACCGGAGCGACCCAGTACTTC	CASSQRQGTGATQYF
13	NA	NA	TRBV24-1	TRBJ1-5	TGTGCCACCGTCGACGATGGCAATCAGCCCCAGCATTTT	CATVDDGNQPQHF
14	NA	TRBD1	TRBV7-2	TRBJ2-4	TGTGCCAGCAGCTACGGACAGGGGGCCAACATTCAGTACTTC	CASSYGQGANIQYF
13	once	NA	TRBV2	TRBJ1-6	TGTGCCAGCAGTGAAGCGGCCTATTCACCCCTCCACTTT	CASSEAAYSPLHF
15	NA	NA	TRBV5-1	TRBJ1-1	TGCGCCAGCAGCTTGGACCGTGGGCTAAATACTGAAGCTTTCTTT	CASSLDRGLNTEAFF
13	NA	NA	TRBV19	TRBJ2-7	TGTGCCAGTGGGGGTGGGGATTGGAACGAGCAGTACTTC	CASGGGDWNEQYF
15	NA	TRBD1	TRBV27	TRBJ1-1	TGTGCCAGCTCCCCGGTAGGGGGCTGGGGTGGTGAAGCTTTCTTT	CASSPVGGWGGEAFF
16	NA	NA	TRBV18	TRBJ2-6	TGTGCCAGCTCACCACCGGAGTCGGTTGGGGCCAACGTCCTGACTTTC	CASSPPESVGANVLTF
11	NA	NA	TRBV4-1	TRBJ1-1	TGCGCCAGCAGCCCGGGAAGCGAAGCTTTCTTT	CASSPGSEAFF
16	NA	NA	TRBV5-6	TRBJ2-5	TGTGCCAGCAGCCCGGGGTCGGGGGCAGACCAAGAGACCCAGTACTTC	CASSPGSGADQETQYF
13	NA	NA	TRBV6-5	TRBJ1-2	TGTGCCAGCAAAAGATCAGGGCGGGATGGCTACACCTTC	CASKRSGRDGYTF
16	NA	TRBD1	TRBV15	TRBJ1-2	TGTGCCACCAGCAGAGATCTAACAGGGGAGTCCTATGGCTACACCTTC	CATSRDLTGESYGYTF
13	NA	NA	TRBV7-9	TRBJ1-2	TGTGCCAGCAGCTTACCAGGTACCTATGGCTACACCTTC	CASSLPGTYGYTF
13	NA	NA	TRBV18	TRBJ2-1	TGTGCCAGCTCACTACGGGCAAACAATGAGCAGTTCTTC	CASSLRANNEQFF
14	NA	NA	TRBV28	TRBJ1-1	TGTGCCAGCAGTTTCAAGGGGGGCGACACTGAAGCTTTCTTT	CASSFKGGDTEAFF
15	NA	TRBD2	TRBV6-5	TRBJ2-1	TGTGCCAGCAGAGTGGGACTAGCGGACTACAATGAGCAGTTCTTC	CASRVGLADYNEQFF
14	NA	NA	TRBV11-2	TRBJ1-2	TGTGCCAGCAGCTTCGTCGCTGGAGACTATGGCTACACCTTC	CASSFVAGDYGYTF
16	NA	NA	TRBV2	TRBJ1-5	TGTGCCAGCAGTCGTGTTGGGGGGGCTGACAATCAGCCCCAGCATTTT	CASSRVGGADNQPQHF
19	NA	TRBD2	TRBV18	TRBJ2-2	TGTGCCAGCTCACTGAGACAGCCCCAGGCGGGGAGGGCCACCGGGGAGCTGTTTTTT	CASSLRQPQAGRATGELFF
14	NA	NA	TRBV6-5	TRBJ1-3	TGTGCCGGGGGGACGGACCACTCTGGAAACACCATATATTTT	CAGGTDHSGNTIYF
11	NA	NA	TRBV19	TRBJ1-4	TGTGCCAGTAGTGCCCTTGAAAAACTGTTTTTT	CASSALEKLFF